This T cell receptor beta chain appears in the sequencing data of a study of blood T cell repertoires in COVID-19. About the study: Samples came from the United States, Italy and Spain, spanning acute and convalescent COVID-19. The analysed material was cDNA or gDNA that came from T cells, B-cell-depleted T cells, or PBMCs.

Profiled with immunoSEQ multiplex PCR; TCRdb holds only in-frame clones, not every one. Of around 220,000 clones detected, around 83% appear once; the ten largest clones hold roughly a tenth. V trimming: 4 bases; J trimming: 1 base; junction bases outside the gene matches: 5. CDR1 is LGHDT and CDR2 is YNNKEL in the germline V gene (reference sequence). The CDR3 totals 15 residues. This TCR derives from a woman between 45 and 60 years old with COVID-19, enrolled during active disease. Sequenced material: peripheral blood. The chain carries TRBV3-1 (or the pseudogene TRBV3-2) and TRBJ2-3, with 7 bases aligning to TRBD1. The CDR3 DNA reads as TGTGCCAGCAGCCCCTGGGACAGCCGCACAGATACGCAGTATTTT. Amino acids: CASSPWDSRTDTQYF.